Listed here are 21 T cell receptor beta chains from one sample, sequenced in a study of blood T cells in healthy people across ages. Alongside a J-beta primer mix, a sample-barcoded 5' primer served in a second PCR lasting 7 to 11 cycles. TCRdb called the 5' RACE reads again in MiXCR, with one record for every CDR3 protein. Of 850,000 to 950,000 distinct CDR3 sequences listed, 29% are singletons. The sequenced sample consisted of blood. These receptors all come from a woman older than 75 in good health.

This clonotype has a count of ten or more. The rearrangement joins TRBV5-1 to TRBJ2-3; TRBD2 aligns across 10 bases. The trim removed 3 bases at V and 4 bases at J, leaving 8 bases unmatched. Germline lookup yields CDR1 SGHRS and CDR2 YFSETQ. The CDR3 totals 16 residues. The CDR3 sequence: CASSYPSGGMSDTQYF. As DNA, the CDR3 is TGCGCCAGCAGCTACCCTAGCGGGGGTATGTCAGATACGCAGTATTTT.

V usage is TRBV7-9 and J usage is TRBJ1-4; TRBD1 matches at 7 bases. CDR3 length: 15 amino acids. V lost 4 bases to trimming and J lost 3 bases; unmatched junction nucleotides: 5. Germline loops: CDR1 SEHNR, CDR2 FQNEAQ (reference sequence). The DNA of the CDR3 is TGTGCCAGCAGCTCGACAGGGTTGGCTAATGAAAAACTGTTTTTT. Protein sequence: CASSSTGLANEKLFF. Full variable domain (outside the CDR3, taken from reference TRBV7-9 and TRBJ1-4): DTGVSQNPRHKITKRGQNVTFRCDPISEHNRLYWYRQTLGQGPEFLTYFQNEAQLEKSRLLSDRFSAERPKGSFSTLEIQRTEQGDSAMYLCASSSTGLANEKLFFGSGTQLSVL.

Many counts were recorded for this clonotype. The chain couples TRBV6-2 or TRBV6-3 to TRBJ2-5; D is uncertain. The ends were cut back, 1 base at V and 3 bases at J, with 12 bases in the middle. The CDR3 spans 15 residues. Germline-derived CDR1 and CDR2 are MNHEY and SVGEGT. CDR3 residues: CASSYYYRREETQYF. The CDR3 region has the DNA TGTGCCAGCAGTTACTACTACAGAAGGGAAGAGACCCAGTACTTC.

The chain joins TRBV28 to TRBJ2-1, with 10 bases that match TRBD2. After removal of 6 bases from V and 7 bases from J, the junction contained 9 bases not matched to a gene. The germline V gene has CDR1 MDHEN and CDR2 SYDVKM. This CDR3 comprises 15 residues. CDR3 bases: TGTGCCAGCAGACCCGGACTAGCGGCCCTAAATGAGCAGTTCTTC. This gives the protein CASRPGLAALNEQFF.

This clonotype was seen ten or more times. The chain recombines TRBV4-2 with TRBJ2-5, with D maybe TRBD2 (6 bases). The germline CDR1 and CDR2 sequences are LGHNA and YNFKEQ. The ends were cut back, 1 base at V and 0 bases at J, with 15 bases in the middle. This CDR3 region has 17 residues. DNA for the CDR3: TGTGCCAGCAGCCAAGTGACGGGACTGGTGAACCAAGAGACCCAGTACTTC. It specifies CASSQVTGLVNQETQYF.

This sequence joins TRBV24-1 and TRBJ2-3; D gene unclear. The CDR3 is made up of 13 amino acids. Germline-derived CDR1 and CDR2 are KGHDR and SFDVKD. Trimming removed 9 bases from V and 1 base from J, with 10 bases in between. The CDR3 nucleotides read TGTGCCACCCGTGGAGACCGCACAGATACGCAGTATTTT. It specifies CATRGDRTDTQYF.

J is TRBJ1-1 and V is TRBV19, with 9 bases matching TRBD1. J lost 3 bases, V lost 10 bases, and 6 bases had no gene match. The germline V gene encodes CDR1 LNHDA and CDR2 SQIVND (reference sequence). This CDR3 comprises 13 residues. CDR3 amino acids: CATTGGGDTEAFF. Written as DNA, the CDR3 is TGTGCCACCACAGGGGGCGGAGACACTGAAGCTTTCTTT.

This clonotype was detected a few times. The chain employs TRBV11-2 and TRBJ1-1; unclear D gene. Trimming took off 5 bases at V and 4 bases at J, with 17 bases between the two ends. The CDR3 covers 15 residues. Germline V gives CDR1 SGHAT, CDR2 FQNNGV. As DNA, the CDR3 is TGTGCCAGCAGCCCCCTTCGGGGAAGGCTCACTGAAGCTTTCTTT. Protein: CASSPLRGRLTEAFF.

This clonotype has a count of ten or more. The chain has TRBV10-3 and TRBJ1-5; 9 nucleotides agree with TRBD1. The CDR3 has 13 residues. V gave up 4 bases and J gave up 5 bases; unmatched junction bases: 0. Germline values: CDR1 ENHRY, CDR2 SYGVKD. The CDR3 nucleotides read TGTGCCATCAGTGGACAGGGGGATCAGCCCCAGCATTTT. Encoded protein: CAISGQGDQPQHF.

The chain has TRBV20-1 and TRBJ2-7; 8 nucleotides match TRBD1. The V segment lost 4 bases and the J segment 3 bases; nucleotides outside the gene matches: 11. CDR1 DFQATT and CDR2 SNEGSKA come from the germline V gene (reference sequence). The CDR3 covers 15 residues. CDR3 sequence (DNA): TGCAGTGCTAACCACCGGGACAGGACTCACTACGAGCAGTACTTC. It specifies CSANHRDRTHYEQYF.

DNA of the CDR3: TGCGCCAGCAGCGCCCAAGGTCCCAGGACAGTAAACAATGAGCAGTTCTTC. The encoded protein is CASSAQGPRTVNNEQFF. The chain employs TRBV4-3 and TRBJ2-1, with a possible D match to TRBD1 (6 bases). The CDR3 has 17 amino acids. The V gene lost 5 bases and the J gene lost 5 bases, with 22 bases spanning the gap. Germline CDR1 and CDR2: LGHNA and YSLEER.

J is TRBJ1-4 and V is TRBV18; possibly TRBD1 for D (5 bases). The CDR3 is 16 residues long. Trimming pared 2 bases from V and 0 bases from J, leaving 10 bases between. Germline CDR1 KGHSH, CDR2 LQKENI. The DNA for the CDR3 is TGTGCCAGCTCACCAACCGGAGGGGCAACTAATGAAAAACTGTTTTTT. This translates into CASSPTGGATNEKLFF.

This clonotype was detected ten times or more. The genes are TRBV7-9 and TRBJ1-1; D may be TRBD1 (5 bases). Between the trimmed V and J ends, which lost 3 bases and 4 bases, there was a span of 15 bases. Germline lookup yields CDR1 SEHNR and CDR2 FQNEAQ (reference sequence). There are 15 residues in the CDR3. CDR3 residues: CASSFAGGKATEAFF. CDR3 coding DNA: TGTGCCAGCAGCTTTGCTGGGGGTAAGGCCACTGAAGCTTTCTTT. The full variable domain, its missing parts supplied by reference TRBV7-9 and TRBJ1-1, is DTGVSQNPRHKITKRGQNVTFRCDPISEHNRLYWYRQTLGQGPEFLTYFQNEAQLEKSRLLSDRFSAERPKGSFSTLEIQRTEQGDSAMYLCASSFAGGKATEAFFGQGTRLTVV.

This clonotype was seen repeatedly, ten times or more. This chain connects TRBV24-1 to TRBJ2-1, with 7 bases aligning to TRBD1. CDR1 and CDR2 from the germline V gene are KGHDR and SFDVKD. The CDR3 is 12 amino acids. V lost 2 bases, J lost 12 bases, and 3 bases stayed unmatched. Written as DNA, the CDR3 is TGTGCCACCAGTGATTGGACAGGAGGGCAGTTCTTC. Translating gives CATSDWTGGQFF.

This clonotype was picked up a small number of times. The CDR3 spells CASSIEGAGFDEQYF. The CDR3 DNA is TGTGCCAGTAGTATAGAAGGGGCAGGGTTCGACGAGCAGTACTTC. This chain joins TRBV19 and TRBJ2-7; maybe TRBD1 (5 bases). The germline V and J ends were trimmed by 0 bases and 5 bases, with 14 bases remaining between them. The CDR3 is made up of 15 amino acids. The V gene's germline CDR1 is LNHDA and CDR2 SQIVND (reference sequence).

The rearrangement joins TRBV4-1 to TRBJ2-2, with D perhaps matching TRBD2 (5 bases). Germline V gives CDR1 MGHRA, CDR2 YSYEKL. Deletions cut 1 base from V and 4 bases from J, with 13 bases between. The CDR3 spans 16 residues. The CDR3 bases are TGCGCCAGCAGCCAAGTAACAAATGCGGGCACCGGGGAGCTGTTTTTT. Protein product: CASSQVTNAGTGELFF.

This clonotype was observed at least ten times. The chain carries TRBV7-8 and TRBJ2-7; D possibly corresponds to TRBD2 (5 bases). The CDR3 runs 16 residues. Germline assignment: CDR1 SGHVS and CDR2 FQNEAQ. Trimming removed 1 base at V and 0 bases at J, with 13 bases between. The CDR3 reads CASSLGSSGGSYEQYF. CDR3 bases: TGTGCCAGCAGCTTAGGGTCGTCAGGAGGCTCCTACGAGCAGTACTTC.

CDR3 amino acids: CASSLVPQGPGTEAFF. The CDR3 region has the DNA TGCGCCAGCAGCTTGGTCCCTCAGGGTCCCGGCACTGAAGCTTTCTTT. J is TRBJ1-1 and V is TRBV5-1, with TRBD1 as a possible D gene (5 bases). V lost 0 bases, J lost 4 bases, and 16 bases lay in between. The CDR3 length is 16 residues. Germline CDR1 reads SGHRS; CDR2 reads YFSETQ.

Turning to this clonotype: A much more abundant neighbour one base away suggests this may be a read error. The V and J genes are TRBV20-1 and TRBJ2-1; D may be TRBD2 (6 bases). With the DNA end fitting TRBJ2-7 better, the J assignment may be wrong. Germline V gene data show CDR1 as DFQATT and CDR2 as SNEGSKA (reference sequence). CDR3 size: 14 residues. CDR3 coding DNA: TGCAGTGCTAGATCCCTGGAGGGTAGGGGTGAGCAGTACTTC. Its protein product is CSARSLEGRGEQYF.

This clonotype was detected many times. The chain has TRBV12-3 or TRBV12-4 and TRBJ1-2, with a weak D call TRBD1 (5 bases). The CDR3 contains 16 residues. Trimming took off 6 bases at V and 2 bases at J, with 19 bases between the two ends. CDR3 DNA: TGTGCCAGCAGCCCAGGGCCCCCGAAGAAGAACTATGGCTACACCTTC. Protein: CASSPGPPKKNYGYTF.

This clonotype was counted many times. The chain couples TRBV5-5 to TRBJ2-5; D possibly uses TRBD1 or TRBD2 (5 bases each). In germline, CDR1 is SGHKS, CDR2 YYEKEE (reference sequence). The CDR3 runs 13 residues. The V end was cut by 3 bases, the J end by 5 bases, with 11 bases between. The CDR3 nucleotides are TGTGCCAGCAGCTCAGAGGGGTGGGAGACCCAGTACTTC. Protein sequence: CASSSEGWETQYF.